A single sample is the source of the 14 T cell receptor beta chains below, sequenced in a study of T cell repertoires in cytomegalovirus infection. TCRdb reanalysed the reads using MiXCR and keeps one entry per CDR3 protein. The top ten hold around 4.4% of the sample, which has fewer than 200,000 distinct CDR3 sequences, less than 9.5% seen once. Material: PBMCs. These receptors came from a human donor in good health (CMV status not recorded). Some clones in this sample may be carry-over from other donors' samples.

This clonotype was seen more than once but under ten times. This CDR3 reads CASSSLATTDTQYF. The CDR3 DNA sequence: TGTGCCAGCAGCTCCTTAGCAACCACAGATACGCAGTATTTT. J is TRBJ2-3 and V is TRBV5-6; D is unresolved. The CDR3 is made up of 14 amino acids. Deletions cut 3 bases from V and 2 bases from J, with 10 bases between. Germline CDR1 and CDR2: SGHDT and YYEEEE.

This clonotype was seen many times. The chain joins TRBV7-2 to TRBJ1-4, with no clear D. Germline CDR1 and CDR2: SGHTA and FQGNSA. The CDR3 is 18 residues long. The V end was cut by 5 bases, the J end by 2 bases, with 21 bases between. The CDR3 sequence: CASSPFGRDSATNEKLFF. The DNA for the CDR3 is TGTGCCAGCAGCCCTTTTGGGAGGGATTCAGCCACTAATGAAAAACTGTTTTTT.

This clonotype was counted only a few times. This chain uses TRBV7-2 with TRBJ1-6; possibly TRBD1 for D (5 bases). Germline V CDR1 and CDR2: SGHTA, FQGNSA. The CDR3 covers 18 residues. V was trimmed by 2 bases and J by 8 bases, leaving 22 bases between them. The CDR3 nucleotides are TGTGCCAGCAGCTTATGGAGATCAGGGACTCGGGGGGATTCACCCCTCCACTTT. Translating gives CASSLWRSGTRGDSPLHF. Combining the CDR3 with reference TRBV7-2 and TRBJ1-6 gives the whole variable domain GAGVSQSPSNKVTEKGKDVELRCDPISGHTALYWYRQSLGQGLEFLIYFQGNSAPDKSGLPSDRFSAERTGGSVSTLTIQRTQQEDSAVYLCASSLWRSGTRGDSPLHFGNGTRLTVT.

At least ten counts were recorded for this clonotype. The J gene is TRBJ2-7, the V gene TRBV6-5; 7 positions agree with TRBD2. The length of the CDR3 is 16 residues. V gave up 5 bases and J gave up 1 base; unmatched junction bases: 11. Germline CDR1 reads MNHEY; CDR2 reads SVGAGI. In DNA, the CDR3 is TGTGCCAGCAGTCCCTCCAGGCGGGGGAAATCCTACGAGCAGTACTTC. The encoded protein is CASSPSRRGKSYEQYF.

This clonotype showed up many times. This chain joins TRBV7-2 and TRBJ1-3, with D uncertain. CDR1 SGHTA and CDR2 FQGNSA come from the germline V gene. This CDR3 has 13 amino acids. V gave up 5 bases and J gave up 4 bases, with 9 bases separating them. CDR3 nucleotide sequence: TGTGCCAGCAGCCCGTTGGCGGGAAACACCATATATTTT. Protein sequence: CASSPLAGNTIYF.

This clonotype has a count of ten or more. The rearrangement joins TRBV7-2 to TRBJ2-5; 13 bases line up with TRBD2. V lost 5 bases and J lost 4; bases outside the gene matches: 7. From germline, CDR1 is SGHTA and CDR2 FQGNSA. The CDR3 consists of 16 residues. As DNA, the CDR3 is TGTGCCAGCAGCCCCCCGACTAGCGGGAGGCGAGAGACCCAGTACTTC. It codes for CASSPPTSGRRETQYF.

V and J are TRBV27 and TRBJ1-5; D is unclear. V lost 4 bases and J lost 6, with 7 bases in between. From germline, CDR1 is MNHEY and CDR2 SMNVEV (reference sequence). There are 12 residues in the CDR3. The CDR3 coding sequence is TGTGCCAGCAGTTCGAAGGGTCAGCCCCAGCATTTT. The encoded protein is CASSSKGQPQHF.

Only a few counts were recorded for this clonotype. V is TRBV2 and J is TRBJ1-1; 8 bases map to TRBD1. Germline V gives CDR1 SNHLY, CDR2 FYNNEI. The CDR3 is 14 amino acids. Unmatched junction bases numbered 13, after V lost 6 bases and J lost 10 bases. In DNA, the CDR3 is TGTGCCAGCAGATTTTTCGGGACAGGCGGAGGAGCTTTCTTT. The encoded protein is CASRFFGTGGGAFF.

V usage is TRBV29-1 and J usage is TRBJ1-1; D might be TRBD1 (5 bases). Germline values: CDR1 SQVTM, CDR2 ANQGSEA. V gave up 3 bases and J gave up 6 bases, with 8 bases separating them. This CDR3 has 11 amino acids. The CDR3 nucleotides read TGCAGCGTTGACCGGGGGTCTGAAGCTTTCTTT. It is translated as CSVDRGSEAFF.

This clonotype has at least ten counts. The chain uses TRBV7-6 and TRBJ2-7; maybe TRBD2 (6 bases). The ends were cut back, 4 bases at V and 2 bases at J, with 15 bases in the middle. The CDR3 has 15 residues. CDR1 is SGHVS and CDR2 is FNYEAQ in the germline V gene. CDR3 protein: CASSSTLAYPYEQYF. In DNA, the CDR3 is TGTGCCAGCAGCTCCACTCTAGCGTATCCCTACGAGCAGTACTTC.

The chain has TRBV6-2 or TRBV6-3 and TRBJ2-1; 8 bases fit TRBD2. From germline, CDR1 is MNHEY and CDR2 SVGEGT. CDR3 size: 20 residues. The V segment lost 4 bases and the J segment 2 bases; nucleotides outside the gene matches: 19. DNA for the CDR3: TGTGCCAGCAGTTCAAGTACCCTATTTACGCGGGAGGCGGCCTACAATGAGCAGTTCTTC. Protein: CASSSSTLFTREAAYNEQFF.

The chain is built from TRBV7-6 and TRBJ2-7, with TRBD2 matching 12 bases. The CDR3 is made up of 17 amino acids. The J segment lost 2 bases and the V segment lost 5 bases, leaving 10 bases of the junction unmatched. Germline CDR1 reads SGHVS; CDR2 reads FNYEAQ. CDR3 DNA: TGTGCCAGCAGCCGGGCCGCGCTAGCGGGAGGGACCTACGAGCAGTACTTC. It is translated as CASSRAALAGGTYEQYF.

This chain joins TRBV28 and TRBJ2-3; D is undetermined. Trimming took 6 bases from V and 2 from J, leaving 9 bases between them. CDR1 and CDR2 from the germline V gene are MDHEN and SYDVKM. The CDR3 loop spans 13 amino acids. For the CDR3, the DNA is TGTGCCAGCAGGGTACTCACCACAGATACGCAGTATTTT. Translation: CASRVLTTDTQYF.

In this sample, this clonotype turned up a few times. The chain has TRBV12-5 and TRBJ2-3; 14 bases agree with TRBD2. Germline V gene data show CDR1 as LGHNT and CDR2 as FRNRAP. The CDR3 spans 15 residues. Trimming cost V 4 bases and J 9 bases; bases outside gene matches: 6. The CDR3 sequence is CASGSGTSGRGTQYF. Written as DNA, the CDR3 is TGTGCTAGTGGTTCCGGGACTAGCGGGAGAGGCACGCAGTATTTT.